The 2 T cell receptor beta chains presented below share a single source sample, sequenced in a study of blood T cell repertoires in COVID-19. The repertoire was sequenced with immunoSEQ multiplex PCR; TCRdb's copy has only in-frame clones and lacks some. The profile shows approximately 380,000 clones, about nine tenths of them singletons. Sample: PBMCs or T cells enriched from blood (not recorded which). These receptors were collected from a woman aged 40 to 55 who had been exposed to COVID-19.

The CDR3 bases are TGTGCCAGCAGTGACGGCGGGAGGGTATCAGATACGCAGTATTTT. As protein: CASSDGGRVSDTQYF. The chain carries TRBV6-4 and TRBJ2-3, with 9 bases that match TRBD2. CDR1 and CDR2 (germline): MRHNA, SNTAGT. This CDR3 is built from 15 residues. Trimming at V came to 2 bases and at J to 4 bases, leaving 4 bases not matched to a gene.

The chain uses TRBV10-2 and TRBJ2-3; 7 bases align to TRBD2. Trimming cost V 7 bases and J 0 bases; bases outside gene matches: 10. The CDR3 runs to 16 residues. Germline CDR1 is WSHSY and CDR2 is SAAADI. CDR3 bases: TGCGCCAGCAAGCTTTCTAGCGGACCTAGCACAGATACGCAGTATTTT. This translates into CASKLSSGPSTDTQYF.